This TCR beta chain emerged from a study of beta chain features in type 1 diabetes. Study-level background: In all, 107,917,701 sorted cells from all samples were analyzed.

This clone was recorded a few times. Its antigen is not identified. What was sequenced were expressed TCRB transcripts, since all of the isolated RNA had been reverse transcribed. Libraries were prepared by immunoSEQ multiplex PCR; TCRdb keeps only in-frame clonotypes and omits some of them. The data show over 25,000 clones, 56% seen once. General observations from the study: Shorter TCRB CDR3s, moderately but significantly so, marked every one of the four CD4+ subsets in Type 1 diabetes patients.

The TCR was taken from a woman aged 18-29 years with type 1 diabetes. Sequencing input: Tregs from blood.

The CDR3 region is CASGPRDSFTGELFF. DNA of the CDR3: TGTGCCAGCGGCCCCCGGGACTCCTTCACCGGGGAGCTGTTTTTT. The chain uses TRBV25-1 and TRBJ2-2, with a weak D call TRBD2 (6 bases). The CDR3 contains 15 residues. Germline V gives CDR1 MGHDK, CDR2 SYGVNS. Trimming shortened V by 8 bases and J by 4 bases, and 17 bases separated the two germline ends.